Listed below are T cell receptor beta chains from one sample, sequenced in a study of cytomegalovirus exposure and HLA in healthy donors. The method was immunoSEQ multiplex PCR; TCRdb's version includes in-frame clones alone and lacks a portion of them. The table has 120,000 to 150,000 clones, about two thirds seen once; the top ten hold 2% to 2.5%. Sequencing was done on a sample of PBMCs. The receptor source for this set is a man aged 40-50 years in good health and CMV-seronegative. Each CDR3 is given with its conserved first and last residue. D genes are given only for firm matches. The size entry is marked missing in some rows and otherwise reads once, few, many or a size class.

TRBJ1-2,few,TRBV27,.,CASSASGGRSYGYTF,TGTGCCAGCAGTGCAAGCGGGGGGCGGAGCTATGGCTACACCTTC
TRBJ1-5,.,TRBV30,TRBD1,CAWRSDRAGQPQHF,TGTGCCTGGAGATCCGACAGGGCTGGTCAGCCCCAGCATTTT
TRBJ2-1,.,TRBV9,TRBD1,CASSLGTGGYNEQFF,TGTGCCAGCAGCTTAGGGACAGGGGGGTACAATGAGCAGTTCTTC
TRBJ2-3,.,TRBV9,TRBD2,CASSVALAGSTDTQYF,TGTGCCAGCAGCGTAGCTCTAGCGGGGAGCACAGATACGCAGTATTTT
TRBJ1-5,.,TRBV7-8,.,CASSLYRALIHNQPQHF,TGTGCCAGCAGCTTATACAGGGCCCTAATTCACAATCAGCCCCAGCATTTT
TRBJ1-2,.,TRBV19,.,CASSHRKSNYDYGYTF,TGTGCCAGTAGTCACAGGAAGTCGAACTACGACTATGGCTACACCTTC
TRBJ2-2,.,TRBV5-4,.,CASSLAGTYTGELFF,TGTGCCAGCAGCTTGGCGGGGACTTACACCGGGGAGCTGTTTTTT
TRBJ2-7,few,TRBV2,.,CASSSNYEQYF,TGTGCCAGCAGTTCCAACTACGAGCAGTACTTC
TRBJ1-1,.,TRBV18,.,CASSPYVGEPTNTEAFF,TGTGCCAGCTCACCCTATGTGGGAGAACCGACCAACACTGAAGCTTTCTTT
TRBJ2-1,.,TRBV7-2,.,CASSLVGGMEQFF,TGTGCCAGCAGCTTAGTGGGAGGAATGGAGCAGTTCTTC
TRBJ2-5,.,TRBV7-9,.,CSSSPIPETQYF,TGTTCCAGCAGCCCAATCCCAGAGACCCAGTACTTC
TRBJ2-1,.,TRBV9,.,CASSVVGQGNEQFF,TGTGCCAGCAGCGTAGTCGGGCAGGGTAATGAGCAGTTCTTC
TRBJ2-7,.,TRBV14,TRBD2,CASSQASGSSYEQYF,TGTGCCAGCAGCCAAGCTAGCGGGAGCTCCTACGAGCAGTACTTC
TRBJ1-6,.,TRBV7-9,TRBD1,CASSQGDPYSPLHF,TGTGCCAGCAGCCAGGGGGACCCATATTCACCCCTCCACTTT
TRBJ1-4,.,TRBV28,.,CASLRQSNEKLFF,TGTGCCAGCCTCAGACAGAGTAATGAAAAACTGTTTTTT
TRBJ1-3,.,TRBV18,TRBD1,CASSYGTAGNTIYF,TGTGCCAGCTCATACGGGACAGCTGGAAACACCATATATTTT
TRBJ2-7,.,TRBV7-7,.,CASSLEGQGGLARLEQYF,TGTGCCAGCAGCTTAGAGGGACAGGGGGGACTAGCGCGCCTAGAGCAGTACTTC
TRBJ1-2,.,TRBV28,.,CASSSLYHSTGIDGYTF,TGTGCCAGCAGTTCCCTCTACCACTCTACAGGGATCGATGGCTACACCTTC
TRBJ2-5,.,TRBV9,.,CASSVGGKETQYF,TGTGCCAGCAGCGTGGGGGGTAAAGAGACCCAGTACTTC
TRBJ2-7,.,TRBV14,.,CASSQEGRPPYEQYF,TGTGCCAGCAGCCAGGAGGGTAGGCCTCCCTACGAGCAGTACTTC
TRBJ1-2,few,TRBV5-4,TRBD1,CASSLEGAGGYTF,TGTGCCAGCAGCTTGGAGGGGGCGGGTGGCTACACCTTC
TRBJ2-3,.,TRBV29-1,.,CSVGQGMVDTQYF,TGCAGCGTAGGTCAGGGGATGGTCGATACGCAGTATTTT
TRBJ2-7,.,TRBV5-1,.,CASSLDGGYYEQYF,TGCGCCAGCAGCTTGGATGGCGGCTACTACGAGCAGTACTTC
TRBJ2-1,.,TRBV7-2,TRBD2,CASSLQSGGPGNEQFF,TGTGCCAGCAGCCTACAGAGCGGGGGCCCCGGAAATGAGCAGTTCTTC
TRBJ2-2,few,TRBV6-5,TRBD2,CASSGSGRSGGELFF,TGTGCCAGCAGTGGTAGCGGGAGATCCGGCGGGGAGCTGTTTTTT
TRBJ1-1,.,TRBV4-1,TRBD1,CASAQGEGSARNRGQSTEAFF,TGCGCCAGCGCTCAGGGAGAGGGGTCGGCAAGGAACAGGGGGCAATCGACTGAAGCTTTCTTT
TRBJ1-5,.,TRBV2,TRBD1,CASSQPGQGYNQPQHF,TGTGCCAGCAGCCAACCGGGACAGGGATACAATCAGCCCCAGCATTTT
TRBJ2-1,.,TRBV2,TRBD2,CASSGGASGYNEQFF,TGTGCCAGCAGTGGGGGGGCTAGCGGGTACAATGAGCAGTTCTTC